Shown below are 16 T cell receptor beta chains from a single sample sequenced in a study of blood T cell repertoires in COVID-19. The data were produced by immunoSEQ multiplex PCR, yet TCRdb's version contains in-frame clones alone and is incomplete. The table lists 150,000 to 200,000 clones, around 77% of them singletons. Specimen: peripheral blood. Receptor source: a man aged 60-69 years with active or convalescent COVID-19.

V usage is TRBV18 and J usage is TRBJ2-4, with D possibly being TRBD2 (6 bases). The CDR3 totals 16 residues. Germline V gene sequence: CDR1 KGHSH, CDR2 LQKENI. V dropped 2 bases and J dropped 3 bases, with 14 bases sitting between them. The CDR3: CASSPTRDWVKNIQYF. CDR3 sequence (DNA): TGTGCCAGCTCACCAACACGGGACTGGGTCAAAAACATTCAGTACTTC.

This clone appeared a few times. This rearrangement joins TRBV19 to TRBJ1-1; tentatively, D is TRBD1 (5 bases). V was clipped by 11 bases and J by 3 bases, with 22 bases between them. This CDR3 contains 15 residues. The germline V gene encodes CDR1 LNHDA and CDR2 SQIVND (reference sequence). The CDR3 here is CAVLGPGGPYTEAFF. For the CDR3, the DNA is TGTGCCGTGCTCGGTCCCGGGGGACCTTACACTGAAGCTTTCTTT.

CDR3 in amino acids: CATRGPGGLSYNSPLHF. CDR3 in DNA: TGTGCCACCCGAGGGCCGGGGGGACTCTCCTATAATTCACCCCTCCACTTT. This chain connects TRBV28 to TRBJ1-6; D may be TRBD1 (5 bases). With 10 bases removed from V and 0 bases from J, the gap between germline ends came to 19 bases. CDR3 length equals 17 residues. Germline lookup yields CDR1 MDHEN and CDR2 SYDVKM.

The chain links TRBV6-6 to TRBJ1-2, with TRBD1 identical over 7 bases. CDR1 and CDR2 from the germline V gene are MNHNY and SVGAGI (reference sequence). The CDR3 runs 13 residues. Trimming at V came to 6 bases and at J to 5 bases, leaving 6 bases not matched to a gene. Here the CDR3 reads CASSRQGMYGYTF. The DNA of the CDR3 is TGTGCCAGCAGCCGACAGGGAATGTATGGCTACACCTTC.

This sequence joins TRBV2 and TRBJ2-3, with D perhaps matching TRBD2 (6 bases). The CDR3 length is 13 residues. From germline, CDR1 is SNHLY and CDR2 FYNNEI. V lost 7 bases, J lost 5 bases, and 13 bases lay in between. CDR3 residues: CASTLTEGDTQYF. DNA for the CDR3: TGTGCCAGCACCTTGACGGAGGGAGATACGCAGTATTTT. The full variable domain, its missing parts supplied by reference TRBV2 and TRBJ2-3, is EPEVTQTPSHQVTQMGQEVILRCVPISNHLYFYWYRQILGQKVEFLVSFYNNEISEKSEIFDDQFSVERPDGSNFTLKIRSTKLEDSAMYFCASTLTEGDTQYFGPGTRLTVL.

The CDR3, as DNA: TGTGCCAGCAGTCCACGGGGGGTTAGCAATCAGCCCCAGCATTTT. Its protein product is CASSPRGVSNQPQHF. The gene calls are TRBV6-5 and TRBJ1-5; tentative D call: TRBD1 (5 bases). In germline, CDR1 is MNHEY, CDR2 SVGAGI. This CDR3 spans 15 amino acids. V lost 5 bases and J 0 bases, leaving 11 bases between the germline ends.

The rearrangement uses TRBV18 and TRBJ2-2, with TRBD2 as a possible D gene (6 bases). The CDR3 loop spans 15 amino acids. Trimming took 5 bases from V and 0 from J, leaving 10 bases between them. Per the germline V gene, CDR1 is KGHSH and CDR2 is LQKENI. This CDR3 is CASSRDSTNTGELFF. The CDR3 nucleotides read TGTGCCAGCTCAAGGGACTCGACGAACACCGGGGAGCTGTTTTTT.

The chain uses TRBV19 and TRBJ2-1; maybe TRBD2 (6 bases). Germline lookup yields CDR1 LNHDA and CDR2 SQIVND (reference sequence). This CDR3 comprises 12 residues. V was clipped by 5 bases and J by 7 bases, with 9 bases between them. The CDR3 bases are TGTGCCAGTAGTCAAAGCGGGAATGAGCAGTTCTTC. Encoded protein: CASSQSGNEQFF.

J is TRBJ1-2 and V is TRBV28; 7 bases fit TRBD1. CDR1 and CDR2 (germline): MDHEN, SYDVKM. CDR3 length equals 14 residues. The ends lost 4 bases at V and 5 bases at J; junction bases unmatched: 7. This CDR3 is CASSSQGVRYGYTF. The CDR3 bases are TGTGCCAGCAGTTCGCAGGGGGTCCGATATGGCTACACCTTC.

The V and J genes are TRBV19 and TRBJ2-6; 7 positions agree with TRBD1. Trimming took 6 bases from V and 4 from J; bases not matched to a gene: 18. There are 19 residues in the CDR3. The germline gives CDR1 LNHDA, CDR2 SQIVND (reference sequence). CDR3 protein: CASSDARTGEARGANVLTF. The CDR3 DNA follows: TGTGCCAGTAGCGATGCCAGGACAGGCGAGGCGAGGGGGGCCAACGTCCTGACTTTC.

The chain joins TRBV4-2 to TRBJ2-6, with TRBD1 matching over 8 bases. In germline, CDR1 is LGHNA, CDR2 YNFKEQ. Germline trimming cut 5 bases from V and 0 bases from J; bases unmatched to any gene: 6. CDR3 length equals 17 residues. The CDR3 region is CASSAAQGGSGANVLTF. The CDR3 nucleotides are TGTGCCAGCAGCGCAGCACAGGGGGGCTCTGGGGCCAACGTCCTGACTTTC.

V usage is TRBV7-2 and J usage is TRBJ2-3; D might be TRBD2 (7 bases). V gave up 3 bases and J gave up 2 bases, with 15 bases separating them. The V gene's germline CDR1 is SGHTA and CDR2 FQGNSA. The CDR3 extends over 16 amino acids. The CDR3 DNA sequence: TGTGCCAGCAGCTTTCGGGGGGACATCATCACAGATACGCAGTATTTT. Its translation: CASSFRGDIITDTQYF.

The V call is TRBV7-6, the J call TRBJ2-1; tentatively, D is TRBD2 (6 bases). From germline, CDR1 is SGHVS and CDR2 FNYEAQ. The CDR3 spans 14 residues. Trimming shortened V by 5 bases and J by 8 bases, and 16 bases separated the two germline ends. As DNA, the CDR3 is TGTGCCAGCAGCCTGGCGGAGGGAGCCCATGAGCAGTTCTTC. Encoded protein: CASSLAEGAHEQFF.

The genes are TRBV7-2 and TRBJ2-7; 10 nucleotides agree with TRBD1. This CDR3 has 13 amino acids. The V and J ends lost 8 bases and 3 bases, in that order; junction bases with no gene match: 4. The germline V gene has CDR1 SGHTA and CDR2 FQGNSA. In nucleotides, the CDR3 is TGTGCCAGCCGACAGGGGGCGATCTACGAGCAGTACTTC. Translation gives CASRQGAIYEQYF.

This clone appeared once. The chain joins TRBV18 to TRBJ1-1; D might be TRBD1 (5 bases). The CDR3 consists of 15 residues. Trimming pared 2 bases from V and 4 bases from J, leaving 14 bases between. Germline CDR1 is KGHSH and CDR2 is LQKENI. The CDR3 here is CASSPSGGGVTEAFF. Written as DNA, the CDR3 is TGTGCCAGCTCACCATCCGGGGGGGGTGTCACTGAAGCTTTCTTT.

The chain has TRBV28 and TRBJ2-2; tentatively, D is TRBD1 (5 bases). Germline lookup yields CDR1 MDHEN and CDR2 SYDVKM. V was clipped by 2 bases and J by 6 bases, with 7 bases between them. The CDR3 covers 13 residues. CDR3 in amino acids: CASSLGAPGELFF. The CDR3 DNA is TGTGCCAGCAGTTTAGGGGCCCCCGGGGAGCTGTTTTTT.